The rows below give T cell receptor beta chains drawn from one sample of a study of blood T cells in healthy people across ages. TCRdb re-analysed the 5' RACE reads in MiXCR, keeping a single row per CDR3 protein. The sample has 500,000 to 650,000 distinct CDR3 sequences; about 27% are singletons. These data were also filed under a second study, of T cells of mothers and their children.

The sequenced material came from blood. The receptors were gathered from a boy aged 2-9 years in good health. The CDR3 runs from the conserved cysteine through the conserved F or W. A D gene is named only where the DNA matches it firmly. Clone size is stated in some rows and not others, as once, few, many or a class when expanded.

>TRBD2|TRBV12-3/TRBV12-4|TRBJ2-7|few
TGTGCCAGCAGTTTAGCGCTTCAGCGGGAGGCTCCCTGCGAGCAGTACTTC
CASSLALQREAPCEQYF
>.|TRBV7-8|TRBJ1-2|.
TGTGCCAGCAGCTCAACAGGGATCTGGGGCTACACCTTC
CASSSTGIWGYTF
>TRBD1|TRBV7-2|TRBJ2-7|.
TGTGCCAGCAGCTCCCTGGACAGGGTATTTTCCGAGCAGTACTTC
CASSSLDRVFSEQYF
>TRBD1|TRBV7-9|TRBJ2-1|few
TGTGCCAGCAGCTCCCCTCACACACCGGGACAGGGGCACAATGAGCAGTTCTTC
CASSSPHTPGQGHNEQFF
>.|TRBV25-1|TRBJ2-4|few
TGTGCCAGCAGTGATGGCCCCTCTCGCCAAAACATTCAGTACTTC
CASSDGPSRQNIQYF
>.|TRBV28|TRBJ1-5|few
TGTGCCAGCAGCTTGGCGCGGGCAAGCAATCAGCCCCAGCATTTT
CASSLARASNQPQHF
>.|TRBV11-2|TRBJ2-7|few
TGTGCCAGCAGCGGAAGGTCGAAGGGCTCGGGTGAGCAGTACTTC
CASSGRSKGSGEQYF
>.|TRBV20-1|TRBJ2-7|once
TGCAGTGCTAGAGATGGGCGGGTCTCCTACGAGCAGTACTTC
CSARDGRVSYEQYF
>.|TRBV4-2|TRBJ2-6|.
TGTGCCAGCAGCCCTGGGCCATCTGGGGCCAACGCCCTGACTTTC
CASSPGPSGANALTF
>.|TRBV14|TRBJ1-2|.
TGTGCCAGCAGCCAAGTTGGACTCCCTTACTATGGCTACACCTTC
CASSQVGLPYYGYTF
>TRBD2|TRBV4-3|TRBJ2-7|.
TGCGCCAGCAGCCCCCAGGGAGCGGGAGGTTCCGAGCAGTACTTC
CASSPQGAGGSEQYF
>TRBD2|TRBV30|TRBJ2-7|.
TGTGCCGGAGCGGGAATTTTCTACGAGCAGTACTTC
CAGAGIFYEQYF
>.|TRBV12-3/TRBV12-4|TRBJ2-7|.
TGTGCCAGCAGCAAGCCTAGGACGGGATCCTACGAGCAGTACTTC
CASSKPRTGSYEQYF
>TRBD2|TRBV5-1|TRBJ2-5|.
TGCGCCAGCAGCTTGAGCGGGAACCAAGAGACCCAGTACTTC
CASSLSGNQETQYF
>.|TRBV15|TRBJ1-1|few
TGTGCCACCAGCAGACAGGCCCAGGGCCACACTGAAGCTTTCTTT
CATSRQAQGHTEAFF
>.|TRBV6-5|TRBJ2-1|few
TGTGCCAGCAGCCCCGCGGGGTTTGAGCAGTTCTTC
CASSPAGFEQFF
>.|TRBV7-3|TRBJ2-2|once
TGTGCCAGCAGCTTCCAAGGGATCGCGAACACCGGGGAGCTGTTTTTT
CASSFQGIANTGELFF
>.|TRBV13|TRBJ2-4|.
TGTGCCAGCAGTATAGAGGAGGCTAACAAAAACATTCAGTACTTC
CASSIEEANKNIQYF
>.|TRBV3-1|TRBJ1-2|.
TGTGCCAGCAGCCAGAGGGGCCCCTATGGCTACACCTTC
CASSQRGPYGYTF
>TRBD1|TRBV3-1|TRBJ2-7|few
TGTGCCAGCAGCGCCGGGACAGGGGTCTTCTACGAGCAGTACTTC
CASSAGTGVFYEQYF
>TRBD2|TRBV27|TRBJ2-2|few
TGTGCCAGCAGTTTGGCTAGCGGGAGTACCGGGGAGCTGTTTTTT
CASSLASGSTGELFF
>TRBD1|TRBV7-9|TRBJ2-3|.
TGTGCCAGCAGCCCTTACAGGGGAAACACAGATACGCAGTATTTT
CASSPYRGNTDTQYF
>.|TRBV20-1|TRBJ1-1|few
TGCAGCCCGAAGGAGGGGGGAAAAGCTGAAGCTTTCTTT
CSPKEGGKAEAFF
>.|TRBV11-2|TRBJ2-1|few
TGTGCCAGCAGCCTCCGCCGGCTGAGCTCCTACAATGAGCAGTTCTTC
CASSLRRLSSYNEQFF
>TRBD1|TRBV7-9|TRBJ2-5|.
TGTGCCAGCAGCTTAATGGCAGGGGGCCCAAAGACCCAGTACTTC
CASSLMAGGPKTQYF
>TRBD1|TRBV27|TRBJ1-2|.
TGTGCCAGCAGTTTAGCACAGGGGGGTGGCTACACCTTC
CASSLAQGGGYTF
>.|TRBV9|TRBJ2-5|many
TGTGCCAGCAGCGTAACAGTCCGGGGGGAGACCCAGTACTTC
CASSVTVRGETQYF
>TRBD2|TRBV9|TRBJ2-1|.
TGTGCCAGCAGCGTATTTGCGGGGGGGCCGTATGAGCAGTTCTTC
CASSVFAGGPYEQFF
>TRBD2|TRBV20-1|TRBJ2-7|.
TGCAGTGCTAGGGATCTAGCGGGGGGGTCGCGGCCTTACGAGCAGTACTTC
CSARDLAGGSRPYEQYF
>.|TRBV6-6|TRBJ2-3|few
TGTGCCAGCAGTTACCCGTCGGGGCGTCCAGATACGCAGTATTTT
CASSYPSGRPDTQYF
>.|TRBV3-1|TRBJ2-7|.
TGTGCCAGCAGCCCTAATAGCGAGCAGTACTTC
CASSPNSEQYF
>.|TRBV6-8|TRBJ1-6|.
TGTGCCAGCAGGCTCCGGGACCGTGATAATTCACCCCTCCACTTT
CASRLRDRDNSPLHF
>.|TRBV5-1|TRBJ2-5|.
TGCGCCAGCAGCTTGGGCACTCCAGCGACCCAGTACTTC
CASSLGTPATQYF
>.|TRBV11-2|TRBJ2-1|.
TGTGCCAGCAGCTTGACTTGGCGCAACAATGAGCAGTTCTTC
CASSLTWRNNEQFF
>TRBD2|TRBV29-1|TRBJ2-1|.
TGCAGCGTTGGCGGGAGGAACTACAATGAGCAGTTCTTC
CSVGGRNYNEQFF
>TRBD1|TRBV7-2|TRBJ2-2|few
TGTGCCAGCAGACCGAGGACAGGGTGGGCCGGGGAGCTGTTTTTT
CASRPRTGWAGELFF
>.|TRBV6-6|TRBJ1-3|.
TGTGCCAGCAAGGCCTCTGGAAACACCATATATTTT
CASKASGNTIYF
>TRBD2|TRBV20-1|TRBJ2-5|few
TGCAGTGCCCCTGACGGGGGGGGGAAAGAGACCCAGTACTTC
CSAPDGGGKETQYF
>.|TRBV2|TRBJ2-7|.
TGTGCCAGCAGTGAATATAGTTCCCCCTACGAGCAGTACTTC
CASSEYSSPYEQYF
>.|TRBV27|TRBJ2-6|few
TGTGCCAGCAGGGAGTCTGGGGCCAACGTCCTGACTTTC
CASRESGANVLTF
>.|TRBV7-7|TRBJ2-7|few
TGTACTAAAGGGGGTCAGCCGACTTCCTACGAGCAGTACTTC
CTKGGQPTSYEQYF
>TRBD1|TRBV10-2|TRBJ2-1|.
TGCGCCAGCTCATACCCGTCAGGGGGTGAGCAGTTCTTC
CASSYPSGGEQFF
>TRBD1|TRBV30|TRBJ1-2|few
TGTGCCTGCCTCCGGGACAGGGGCTATGGCTACACCTTC
CACLRDRGYGYTF
>.|TRBV6-5|TRBJ2-1|few
TGTGCCAGCAGTTACTCGAAAACGGGTGAGCAGTTCTTC
CASSYSKTGEQFF